Included here is one T cell receptor beta chain sequence, with context. The antigen is unknown. The length of the CDR3 is 13 residues. The germline CDR1 and CDR2 sequences are SQVTM and ANQGSEA. The V and J ends lost 6 bases and 2 bases, in that order; junction bases with no gene match: 6. The sample is drawn from a study of cytomegalovirus exposure and HLA in healthy donors. Whole-study results and caveats: An analysis that came later showed most CMV-associated TCR beta chains appearing HLA-restricted. A list of 164 TCR beta chains associated with cytomegalovirus was given. Many donors carried some public TCRs, although rarity characterized most TCR sequences. In a later analysis, V- and J-gene trimming of beta chains associated with a DCLRE1C missense variant, replicated independently.

Use of 60 Vbeta and 13 Jbeta primers characterized the PCR. Clones were read by immunoSEQ multiplex PCR, and TCRdb kept only the in-frame ones, dropping some. Among around 200,000 clones listed, less than 90% were seen once. V and J are TRBV29-1 and TRBJ1-2; TRBD1 aligns across 7 bases. The TCR comes from a woman aged 25 to 39 in good health and CMV-seronegative. Sequencing was done on a sample of PBMCs. The CDR3 sequence: CSVAGTANYGYTF. CDR3 coding DNA: TGCAGCGTGGCCGGGACAGCCAACTATGGCTACACCTTC.